A single sample gave rise to the 13 T cell receptor beta chains below, sequenced in a study of CD8 T cells in ankylosing spondylitis. Using its own MiXCR run on the 5' RACE reads, TCRdb lists one record per CDR3 protein. The profile shows roughly 38,000 distinct CDR3 sequences, less than 4% of them singletons. The sample comprised blood, either unsorted or a sorted T cell fraction (not recorded which). All receptors come from a male donor with ankylosing spondylitis or in good health (not recorded which).

This clonotype was seen at least ten times. The J gene is TRBJ2-1, the V gene TRBV9; D possibly corresponds to TRBD2 (6 bases). The CDR3 contains 15 residues. Trimming stripped 3 bases from V and 4 bases from J, with 14 bases between. The germline gives CDR1 SGDLS, CDR2 YYNGEE. This CDR3 reads CASSGRDSGYNEQFF. The DNA of the CDR3 is TGTGCCAGCAGCGGGCGGGACTCGGGATACAATGAGCAGTTCTTC.

This clonotype was detected only once. This may arise from a read error, as a much more abundant clone is one base away. The rearrangement links TRBV9 to TRBJ2-5; D may correspond to TRBD1 or TRBD2 (5 bases each). Germline V gene sequence: CDR1 SGDLS, CDR2 YYNGEE. The CDR3 length is 15 residues. V was cut by 0 bases and J by 1 base, with 10 bases left in between. CDR3 nucleotides: TGTGCCAGCAGCGTAGGATCAGGGAGCCAAGAGACCCAGTACTTC. Its translation is CASSVGSGSQETQYF.

This clonotype occurred many times. CDR3 sequence (DNA): TGTGCCAGCAGCGTATCACCGGGAGGGAGCTCCTACAATGAGCAGTTCTTC. It codes for CASSVSPGGSSYNEQFF. This chain uses TRBV9 with TRBJ2-1; 8 bases line up with TRBD2. The junction had 6 bases not matched to a gene; V was cut back by 1 base and J by 0 bases. CDR1 is SGDLS, CDR2 YYNGEE, per germline. The length of the CDR3 is 17 residues. Supplemented by reference TRBV9 and TRBJ2-1, the full variable domain reads DSGVTQTPKHLITATGQRVTLRCSPRSGDLSVYWYQQSLDQGLQFLIQYYNGEERAKGNILERFSAQQFPDLHSELNLSSLELGDSALYFCASSVSPGGSSYNEQFFGPGTRLTVL.

There are many counts of this clonotype. The chain carries TRBV9 and TRBJ2-5; D unresolved. The CDR3 sequence is 14 residues long. V lost 0 bases and J 5 bases, leaving 11 bases between the germline ends. Germline V gene data show CDR1 as SGDLS and CDR2 as YYNGEE. The CDR3 nucleotides are TGTGCCAGCAGCGTAGGACCATTCGGGGAGACCCAGTACTTC. Translated: CASSVGPFGETQYF.

This clonotype was seen many times. The rearrangement uses TRBV9 and TRBJ2-3; D is perhaps TRBD1 (5 bases). CDR1 and CDR2 (germline): SGDLS, YYNGEE. Trimming removed 0 bases from V and 3 bases from J, with 8 bases in between. The CDR3 contains 14 residues. The CDR3 here is CASSVATGTDTQYF. For the CDR3, the DNA is TGTGCCAGCAGCGTAGCTACAGGAACAGATACGCAGTATTTT.

This clonotype has ten or more counts. This chain links TRBV9 with TRBJ1-2; 8 bases are shared with TRBD1. Losses at the gene ends were 2 bases for V and 8 bases for J; bases not matched to a gene: 2. The germline V gene has CDR1 SGDLS and CDR2 YYNGEE. This CDR3 contains 12 residues. The CDR3 bases are TGTGCCAGCAGCGTCGGACAGGGCGGCTACACCTTC. Its protein product is CASSVGQGGYTF.

This clonotype was detected many times. The gene calls are TRBV9 and TRBJ2-3; D may correspond to TRBD1 or TRBD2 (5 bases each). Trimming left V 0 bases short and J 4 bases short, with 15 bases between. Germline V gene data show CDR1 as SGDLS and CDR2 as YYNGEE. This CDR3 is built from 16 residues. Here the CDR3 DNA reads TGTGCCAGCAGCGTAGGGGGGTTACAGGCCCCAGATACGCAGTATTTT. Its translation is CASSVGGLQAPDTQYF.

This clonotype has ten or more counts. The V and J genes are TRBV9 and TRBJ2-5; D might be TRBD1 (6 bases). The CDR3 has 15 amino acids. The V and J ends lost 3 bases and 3 bases respectively, with 15 bases between them. From germline, CDR1 is SGDLS and CDR2 YYNGEE. In DNA, the CDR3 is TGTGCCAGCAGCGACGCCGGGACACCGAAAGAGACCCAGTACTTC. Amino acid sequence: CASSDAGTPKETQYF. Supplemented by reference TRBV9 and TRBJ2-5, the full variable domain reads DSGVTQTPKHLITATGQRVTLRCSPRSGDLSVYWYQQSLDQGLQFLIQYYNGEERAKGNILERFSAQQFPDLHSELNLSSLELGDSALYFCASSDAGTPKETQYFGPGTRLLVL.

This clonotype has ten or more counts. CDR3 bases: TGTGCCAGCAGCGTAGTTAGCGGGGGGGCCCAAGAGACCCAGTACTTC. Its translation: CASSVVSGGAQETQYF. V is TRBV9 and J is TRBJ2-5; 11 bases align to TRBD2. This CDR3 is 16 amino acids long. The ends lost 0 bases at V and 1 base at J; junction bases unmatched: 2. The germline CDR1 and CDR2 sequences are SGDLS and YYNGEE. The full variable domain, with the rest looked up from reference TRBV9 and TRBJ2-5, is DSGVTQTPKHLITATGQRVTLRCSPRSGDLSVYWYQQSLDQGLQFLIQYYNGEERAKGNILERFSAQQFPDLHSELNLSSLELGDSALYFCASSVVSGGAQETQYFGPGTRLLVL.

This clonotype was picked up many times. The chain is built from TRBV9 and TRBJ1-2; TRBD1 matches 8 bases. The trim removed 1 base at V and 6 bases at J, leaving 11 bases unmatched. This CDR3 spans 16 amino acids. Germline assignment: CDR1 SGDLS and CDR2 YYNGEE. The CDR3 region is CASSVNPHDRGDGYTF. The CDR3 nucleotides read TGTGCCAGCAGCGTAAACCCACATGACAGGGGCGATGGCTACACCTTC.

This clonotype was seen at least ten times. The chain links TRBV9 to TRBJ2-1, with D tentatively TRBD2 (5 bases). From germline, CDR1 is SGDLS and CDR2 YYNGEE. V lost 0 bases, J lost 8 bases, and 15 bases lay in between. This CDR3 contains 15 residues. CDR3 amino acids: CASSVERLGGDEQFF. In nucleotides, the CDR3 is TGTGCCAGCAGCGTAGAACGTCTCGGAGGAGATGAGCAGTTCTTC. The full variable domain, completed using reference TRBV9 and TRBJ2-1, is DSGVTQTPKHLITATGQRVTLRCSPRSGDLSVYWYQQSLDQGLQFLIQYYNGEERAKGNILERFSAQQFPDLHSELNLSSLELGDSALYFCASSVERLGGDEQFFGPGTRLTVL.

This clonotype has at least ten counts. This sequence joins TRBV9 and TRBJ2-5; 14 positions agree with TRBD2. The germline V gene encodes CDR1 SGDLS and CDR2 YYNGEE. J gave up 4 bases and V 4 bases, and 3 bases lay outside the gene matches. The CDR3 contains 15 residues. The CDR3 bases are TGTGCCAGCAGCATGACTAGCGGGAGGGCAGAGACCCAGTACTTC. Protein sequence: CASSMTSGRAETQYF. Complete variable domain (other parts from reference TRBV9 and TRBJ2-5): DSGVTQTPKHLITATGQRVTLRCSPRSGDLSVYWYQQSLDQGLQFLIQYYNGEERAKGNILERFSAQQFPDLHSELNLSSLELGDSALYFCASSMTSGRAETQYFGPGTRLLVL.

This clonotype was detected many times. This chain uses TRBV9 with TRBJ2-1; possibly TRBD1 for D (5 bases). The CDR3 consists of 16 residues. Trimming stripped 0 bases from V and 5 bases from J, with 15 bases between. The germline CDR1 and CDR2 sequences are SGDLS and YYNGEE. DNA of the CDR3: TGTGCCAGCAGCGTAGACCCCCCTGCAGGGAACAATGAGCAGTTCTTC. Protein sequence: CASSVDPPAGNNEQFF.